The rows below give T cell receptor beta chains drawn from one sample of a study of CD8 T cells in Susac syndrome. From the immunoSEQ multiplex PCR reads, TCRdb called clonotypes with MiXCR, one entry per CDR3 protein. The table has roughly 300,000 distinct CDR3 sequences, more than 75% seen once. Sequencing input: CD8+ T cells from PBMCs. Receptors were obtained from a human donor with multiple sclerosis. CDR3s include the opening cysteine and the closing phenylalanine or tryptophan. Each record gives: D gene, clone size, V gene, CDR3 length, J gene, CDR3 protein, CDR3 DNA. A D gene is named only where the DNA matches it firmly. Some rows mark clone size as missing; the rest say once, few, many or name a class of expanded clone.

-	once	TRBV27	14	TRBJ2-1	CATRSRAANNEQFF	TGTGCCACCCGGTCAAGGGCAGCTAACAATGAGCAGTTCTTC
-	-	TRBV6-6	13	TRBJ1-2	CASSYVRGSGYTF	TGTGCCAGCAGTTACGTTAGGGGTTCCGGCTACACCTTC
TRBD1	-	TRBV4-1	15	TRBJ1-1	CASSHNRGMNTEAFF	TGCGCCAGCAGCCACAACAGGGGAATGAACACTGAAGCTTTCTTT
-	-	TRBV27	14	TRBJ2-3	CASSPGTGTDTQYF	TGTGCCAGCAGTCCGGGGACGGGCACAGATACGCAGTATTTT
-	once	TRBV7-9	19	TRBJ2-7	CASSSTGWGRDTLSYEQYF	TGTGCCAGCAGCTCCACGGGATGGGGCCGGGACACCCTCTCCTACGAGCAGTACTTC
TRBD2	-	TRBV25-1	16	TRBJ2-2	CASSPSEREGAGELFF	TGTGCCAGCAGTCCATCCGAGCGGGAGGGCGCCGGGGAGCTGTTTTTT
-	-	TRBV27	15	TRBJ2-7	CASSLSPVSSYEQYF	TGTGCCAGCAGTTTATCGCCGGTGAGCTCCTACGAGCAGTACTTC
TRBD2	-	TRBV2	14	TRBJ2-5	CASRPGTSQETQYF	TGTGCCAGCAGGCCCGGGACTAGCCAGGAGACCCAGTACTTC
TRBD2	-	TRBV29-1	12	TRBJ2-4	CSVVPGGDIQYF	TGCAGCGTTGTTCCGGGAGGGGACATTCAGTACTTC
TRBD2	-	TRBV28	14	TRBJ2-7	CASRGLAFSCEQYF	TGTGCCAGCAGAGGACTAGCGTTCTCCTGCGAGCAGTACTTC
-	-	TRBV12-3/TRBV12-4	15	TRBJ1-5	CASSEQGSLNQPQHF	TGTGCCAGCAGTGAACAGGGTAGCCTCAATCAGCCCCAGCATTTT
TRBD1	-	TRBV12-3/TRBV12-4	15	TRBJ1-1	CASSLGQGAATEAFF	TGTGCCAGCAGTTTAGGGCAGGGGGCGGCCACTGAAGCTTTCTTT
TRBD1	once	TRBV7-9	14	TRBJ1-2	CASSWRDSNYGYTF	TGTGCCAGCAGCTGGAGGGACAGTAACTATGGCTACACCTTC
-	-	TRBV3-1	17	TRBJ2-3	CASSQGPGLPRADTQYF	TGTGCCAGCAGCCAAGGCCCGGGACTGCCTCGGGCAGATACGCAGTATTTT
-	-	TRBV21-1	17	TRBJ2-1	CASSDRAGGRIVSEQFF	TGTGCCAGCAGCGACCGCGCCGGAGGGCGGATAGTCTCGGAGCAGTTCTTC
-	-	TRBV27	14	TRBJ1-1	CASRQTGGNTEAFF	TGTGCCAGCAGGCAGACCGGGGGGAACACTGAAGCTTTCTTT
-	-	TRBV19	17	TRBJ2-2	CASSPWGDTANTGELFF	TGTGCCAGTAGTCCATGGGGGGATACTGCGAACACCGGGGAGCTGTTTTTT
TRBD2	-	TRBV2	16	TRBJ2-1	CASISILAEVRNEQFF	TGTGCCAGCATCTCAATACTAGCGGAAGTGAGGAATGAGCAGTTCTTC
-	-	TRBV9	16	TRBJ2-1	CASSAGWIAAYNEQFF	TGTGCCAGCAGCGCCGGTTGGATAGCGGCTTACAATGAGCAGTTCTTC
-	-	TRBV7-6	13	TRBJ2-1	CASSLATLNEQFF	TGTGCCAGCAGCTTAGCTACCCTAAATGAGCAGTTCTTC
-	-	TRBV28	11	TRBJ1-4	CASRKGEKLFF	TGTGCCAGTCGAAAAGGTGAAAAACTGTTTTTT
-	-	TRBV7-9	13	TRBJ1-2	CASSLGEIYGYTF	TGTGCCAGCAGCTTAGGTGAGATCTATGGCTACACCTTC
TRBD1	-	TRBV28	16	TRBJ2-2	CASRVGQGHYTGELFF	TGTGCCAGCAGGGTGGGACAGGGGCATTACACCGGGGAGCTGTTTTTT
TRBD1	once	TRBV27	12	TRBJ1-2	CASRGDRGGYTF	TGTGCCAGCAGGGGGGACAGAGGAGGCTACACCTTC
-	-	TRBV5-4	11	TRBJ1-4	CASTSGEKLFF	TGTGCCAGCACCTCGGGAGAAAAACTGTTTTTT
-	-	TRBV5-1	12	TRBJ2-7	CASSYTRFEQYF	TGCGCCAGCAGCTACACTAGGTTCGAGCAGTACTTC
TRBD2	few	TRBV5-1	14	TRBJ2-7	CASSLWGGTYEQYF	TGCGCCAGCAGCTTATGGGGGGGAACCTACGAGCAGTACTTC
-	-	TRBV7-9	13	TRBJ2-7	CASSLDGNYEQYF	TGTGCCAGCAGCTTGGACGGAAACTACGAGCAGTACTTC
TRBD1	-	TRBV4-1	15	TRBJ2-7	CASSQKRQGSYEQYF	TGCGCCAGCAGCCAAAAAAGACAGGGCTCCTACGAGCAGTACTTC
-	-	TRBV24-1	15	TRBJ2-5	CATSDMRGVGETQYF	TGTGCCACCAGTGATATGAGGGGTGTCGGTGAGACCCAGTACTTC
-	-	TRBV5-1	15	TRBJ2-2	CASSLVLATDGELFF	TGCGCCAGCAGCTTGGTACTAGCAACCGACGGGGAGCTGTTTTTT
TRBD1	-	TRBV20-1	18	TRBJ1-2	CSARDLRDRSQTKDGYTF	TGCAGTGCTAGAGATTTGAGGGACAGGTCACAGACAAAGGATGGCTACACCTTC
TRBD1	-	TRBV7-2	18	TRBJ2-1	CASSSAPRTGENSNEQFF	TGTGCCAGCAGCTCAGCCCCCCGGACAGGGGAGAATTCAAATGAGCAGTTCTTC
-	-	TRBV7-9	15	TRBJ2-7	CASSGKGADTYEQYF	TGTGCCAGCAGCGGAAAAGGGGCTGATACCTACGAGCAGTACTTC
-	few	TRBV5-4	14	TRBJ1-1	CASSVLPSRTEAFF	TGTGCCAGCAGCGTACTTCCCAGTAGAACTGAAGCTTTCTTT
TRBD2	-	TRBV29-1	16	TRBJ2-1	CSVEGLAASSYNEQFF	TGCAGCGTTGAGGGACTAGCGGCGAGCTCCTACAATGAGCAGTTCTTC
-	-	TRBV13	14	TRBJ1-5	CASSVGTSNQPQHF	TGTGCCAGCAGCGTCGGGACAAGCAATCAGCCCCAGCATTTT
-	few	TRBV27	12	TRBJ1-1	CASRAGGTEAFF	TGTGCCAGCAGGGCGGGCGGCACTGAAGCTTTCTTT
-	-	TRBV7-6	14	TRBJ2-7	CASSLLFLGREQYF	TGTGCCAGCAGCTTACTTTTTCTCGGCCGGGAGCAGTACTTC
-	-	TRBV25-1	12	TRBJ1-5	CASTGYTQPQHF	TGTGCCAGTACAGGGTACACCCAGCCCCAGCATTTT
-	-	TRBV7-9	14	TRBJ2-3	CASSSELLWDTQYF	TGTGCCAGCAGCTCAGAGTTACTCTGGGATACGCAGTATTTT
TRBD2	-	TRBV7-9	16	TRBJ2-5	CASSHPSGSGQETQYF	TGTGCCAGCAGCCACCCCAGCGGGAGCGGTCAAGAGACCCAGTACTTC
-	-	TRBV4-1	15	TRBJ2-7	CASSQDRTSPYEQYF	TGCGCCAGCAGCCAAGATCGGACAAGTCCCTACGAGCAGTACTTC
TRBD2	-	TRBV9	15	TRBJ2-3	CASSTSGGSTDTQYF	TGTGCCAGCAGCACATCGGGAGGTTCAACAGATACGCAGTATTTT
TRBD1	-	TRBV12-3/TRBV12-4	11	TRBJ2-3	CACSGGGTQYF	TGTGCCTGCTCAGGGGGCGGTACGCAGTATTTT
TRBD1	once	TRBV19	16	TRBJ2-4	CASSIDSEGAFNIQYF	TGTGCCAGTAGTATAGATTCTGAGGGGGCGTTCAACATTCAGTACTTC
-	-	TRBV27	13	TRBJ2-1	CASSFSQGNEQFF	TGTGCCAGCAGTTTCAGCCAGGGCAATGAGCAGTTCTTC